The subject of this entry is one T cell receptor (beta chain). This specimen belongs to a study of blood T cell repertoires in COVID-19. At the level of the study: Acute-phase and convalescent COVID-19 samples originated in the United States, Italy and Spain. T cells, B-cell-depleted T cells, or PBMCs supplied cDNA or gDNA.

The protocol was immunoSEQ multiplex PCR, while the TCRdb copy is restricted to in-frame clones and leaves out a portion. Found here are just over 250,000 clones, about nine tenths of them singletons; the top ten hold approximately 9.8%. Per the germline V gene, CDR1 is KGHSH and CDR2 is LQKENI. The CDR3 has 15 residues. Trimming took 0 bases from V and 2 from J, leaving 10 bases between them. The chain is built from TRBV18 and TRBJ1-1; tentatively, D is TRBD1 (5 bases). The receptor was isolated from a man aged 40-49 years who had recovered from COVID-19. The sample consisted of peripheral blood. CDR3 coding DNA: TGTGCCAGCTCACCACCGTGGGGCTACAACACTGAAGCTTTCTTT. Its translation is CASSPPWGYNTEAFF.